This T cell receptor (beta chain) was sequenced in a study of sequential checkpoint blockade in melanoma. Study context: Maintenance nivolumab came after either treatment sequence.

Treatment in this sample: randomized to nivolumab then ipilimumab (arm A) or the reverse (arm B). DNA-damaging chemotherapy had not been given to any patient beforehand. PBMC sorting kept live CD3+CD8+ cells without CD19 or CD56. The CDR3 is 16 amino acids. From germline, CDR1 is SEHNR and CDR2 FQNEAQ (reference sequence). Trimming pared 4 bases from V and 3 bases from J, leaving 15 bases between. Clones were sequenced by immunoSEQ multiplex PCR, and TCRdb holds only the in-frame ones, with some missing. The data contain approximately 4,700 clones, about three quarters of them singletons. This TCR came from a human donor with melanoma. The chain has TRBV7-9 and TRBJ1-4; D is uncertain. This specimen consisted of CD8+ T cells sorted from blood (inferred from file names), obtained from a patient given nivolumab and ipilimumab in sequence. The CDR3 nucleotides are TGTGCCAGCAGCTCCAACGGACGGCGGGCTAATGAAAAACTGTTTTTT. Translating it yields CASSSNGRRANEKLFF.